This T cell receptor (beta chain) came from a study of cytomegalovirus exposure and HLA in healthy donors. In the study overall: Among several hundred genotyped donors, around 77% fell in the Caucasian-associated ancestry cluster. Study-level results: The authors assumed roughly uniform sequencing depth across donors for presence/absence analyses.

Primers: 60 Vbeta forward and 13 Jbeta reverse. Profiling relied on immunoSEQ multiplex PCR, and the TCRdb table lists in-frame clones only, not all of them. The sample consists of some 150,000 clones, roughly three quarters of them appearing once. Trimming removed 5 bases at V and 5 bases at J, with 13 bases between. The germline gives CDR1 SGHRS, CDR2 YFSETQ. There are 13 residues in the CDR3. A word on this clone: Its antigen is not identified. As the CDR3 is not closed by the conserved phenylalanine or tryptophan, this likely results from a read error.

This receptor was identified in a man between 60 and 75 years old in good health and CMV-seronegative. The rearrangement uses TRBV5-1 and TRBJ1-1, with D unresolved. Material for sequencing was PBMCs. CDR3 sequence reads: CASSDGELTEAFL. The CDR3 DNA is TGCGCCAGCAGTGACGGGGAGTTGACTGAAGCTTTCCTT.